This T cell receptor beta chain was profiled in a study of identifying expanded T cells in peripheral blood. Method: immunoSEQ multiplex PCR; TCRdb's copy keeps in-frame clones and lacks some. The sample yields 100,000 to 150,000 clones, around 84% seen once. The CDR3 loop spans 17 amino acids. CDR1 is LNHNV, CDR2 YYDKDF, per germline (reference sequence). Trimming removed 2 bases at V and 5 bases at J, with 21 bases between. This receptor was obtained from a person aged 18 to 69 in good health. This chain links TRBV15 with TRBJ1-2, with D perhaps TRBD1 (5 bases). The sequencing input was blood. For the CDR3, the DNA is TGTGCCACCAGCAGATCCATCCTCGGACACCAGTTGTATGGCTACACCTTC. Protein product: CATSRSILGHQLYGYTF.